This T cell receptor beta chain was documented in a study of response to subunit inactivated influenza vaccine. General study results and limits: The authors suggested that every seasonal influenza vaccination recruits few new T cells.

TCRdb passed the RT-PCR reads through MiXCR, listing each CDR3 protein once. The data show more than 450,000 distinct CDR3 sequences, 12% seen once. The table lists this clonotype with a few counts. Its antigen is not known. This CDR3 has 16 amino acids. Germline loops: CDR1 DFQATT, CDR2 SNEGSKA (reference sequence). V was shortened by 0 bases and J by 3 bases, with 17 bases between the two germline ends. The chain links TRBV20-1 to TRBJ2-5; perhaps D is TRBD1 or TRBD2 (5 bases each). The TCR originated in a man in his forties or fifties who received an inactivated influenza vaccine. The material sequenced was PBMCs from blood, taken on the day of vaccination. This CDR3 is CSAREGGGGTEETQYF. The CDR3 region has the DNA TGCAGTGCTAGAGAAGGAGGTGGGGGAACCGAAGAGACCCAGTACTTC.